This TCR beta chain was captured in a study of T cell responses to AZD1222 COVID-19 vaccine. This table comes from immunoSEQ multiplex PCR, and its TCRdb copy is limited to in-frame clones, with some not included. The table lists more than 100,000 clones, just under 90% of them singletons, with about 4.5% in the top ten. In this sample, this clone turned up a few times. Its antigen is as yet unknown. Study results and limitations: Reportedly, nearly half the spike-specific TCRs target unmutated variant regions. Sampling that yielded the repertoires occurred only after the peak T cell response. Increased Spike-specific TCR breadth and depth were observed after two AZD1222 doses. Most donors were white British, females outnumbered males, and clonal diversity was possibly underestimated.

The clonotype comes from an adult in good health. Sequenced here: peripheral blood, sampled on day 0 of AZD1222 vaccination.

DNA for the CDR3: TGTGCCAGCAGCCTCCAGGGTTCTGGCTACACCTTC. Its translation is CASSLQGSGYTF. The chain joins TRBV2 to TRBJ1-2; a possible D gene is TRBD1 (5 bases). Per germline, CDR1 SNHLY and CDR2 FYNNEI. The V end was cut by 6 bases, the J end by 7 bases, with 12 bases between. The CDR3 is made up of 12 amino acids.